Listed below are T cell receptor beta chains from one sample, sequenced in a study of CD8 T cells in Susac syndrome. In TCRdb, the immunoSEQ multiplex PCR reads were re-called with MiXCR into one record per CDR3 protein. This table holds more than 65,000 distinct CDR3 sequences, approximately 95% found once. The sequencing sample was made of CD8+ T cells from PBMCs. Receptor source: a human donor in good health. The conserved cysteine and the conserved F or W are not part of the CDR3 here. D genes are given only for firm matches.

>TRBV6-2/TRBV6-3|.|TRBJ1-1
ASEYFRSGSTEAF
>TRBV7-2|.|TRBJ1-2
ASSVTSYGYT
>TRBV6-4|TRBD2|TRBJ2-1
ASSDGSGLAGPRQF
>TRBV29-1|.|TRBJ2-4
SVEGDPRGDLAKNIQY
>TRBV9|.|TRBJ1-1
ASSVLLGNTEAF
>TRBV7-2|TRBD1|TRBJ1-2
ASSPGGDRVWDGYT
>TRBV29-1|TRBD1|TRBJ2-2
SVQQTGRTGELF
>TRBV7-9|TRBD2|TRBJ2-7
ASSLANSGRAYEQY
>TRBV24-1|TRBD1|TRBJ1-2
ATSDPKGTGIGYT
>TRBV4-1|TRBD1|TRBJ1-2
ASSQEPWGQGVYGYT
>TRBV13|.|TRBJ1-3
ASSLVVYGNTIY
>TRBV9|.|TRBJ2-1
ASSDSLGGPYNEQF
>TRBV15|.|TRBJ1-5
ATSRGGFQPQH
>TRBV28|TRBD2|TRBJ2-5
ASGLAGGMGETQY
>TRBV4-1|.|TRBJ2-4
ASSQDPGAGGGIQY
>TRBV29-1|.|TRBJ2-1
SVEGGALYNEQF
>TRBV12-3/TRBV12-4|.|TRBJ1-4
ASSFLGHLF
>TRBV19|TRBD2|TRBJ2-1
ASTLRAGSPNEQF
>TRBV5-6|TRBD1|TRBJ1-6
ASSSGTELSPLH
>TRBV9|TRBD2|TRBJ2-7
ASSPRGDLTGEQY
>TRBV6-2/TRBV6-3|.|TRBJ2-1
ASSYLNVDIRGNEQF
>TRBV5-6|TRBD1|TRBJ2-4
ASSYDRDQNIQY